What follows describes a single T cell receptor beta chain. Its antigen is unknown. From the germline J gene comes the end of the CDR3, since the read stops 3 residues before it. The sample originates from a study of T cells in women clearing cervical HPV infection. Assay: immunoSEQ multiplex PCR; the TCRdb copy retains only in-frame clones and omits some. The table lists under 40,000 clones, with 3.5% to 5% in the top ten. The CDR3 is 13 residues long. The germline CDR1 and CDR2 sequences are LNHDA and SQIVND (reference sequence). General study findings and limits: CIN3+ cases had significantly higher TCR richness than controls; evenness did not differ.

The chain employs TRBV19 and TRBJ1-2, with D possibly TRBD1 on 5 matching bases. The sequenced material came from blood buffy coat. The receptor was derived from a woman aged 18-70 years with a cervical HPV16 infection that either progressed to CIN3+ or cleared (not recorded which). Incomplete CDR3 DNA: TGTGCCACCGGGGGTGGAGGGTTAGGAGAC. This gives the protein CATGGGGLGD. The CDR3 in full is CATGGGGLGDYTF. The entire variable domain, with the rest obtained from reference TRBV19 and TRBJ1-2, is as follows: DGGITQSPKYLFRKEGQNVTLSCEQNLNHDAMYWYRQDPGQGLRLIYYSQIVNDFQKGDIAEGYSVSREKKESFPLTVTSAQKNPTAFYLCATGGGGLGDYTFGSGTRLTVV.